The text below deals with one T cell receptor beta chain. No antigen is known for it. The data stem from a study of cytotoxic CD8 clonotypes in ibrutinib-treated CLL. Notes on the study in general: Clonality increased with ibrutinib response but returned toward baseline at progression.

Profiling relied on immunoSEQ multiplex PCR, and the TCRdb table lists in-frame clones only, not all of them. The table lists roughly 29,000 clones, about 80% of them singletons. Germline CDR1 and CDR2: SGHVS and FQNEAQ. The CDR3 is 16 residues long. The junction had 7 bases not matched to a gene; V was cut back by 1 base and J by 5 bases. The sequence derives from a human donor with chronic lymphocytic leukemia. The sequencing used PBMCs, collected after 36 months of ibrutinib treatment. The V and J genes are TRBV7-8 and TRBJ2-3; 9 positions match TRBD2. DNA of the CDR3: TGTGCCAGCAGCTTAGATAGCGGGGGAAGAGAAGATACGCAGTATTTT. Translating it yields CASSLDSGGREDTQYF.